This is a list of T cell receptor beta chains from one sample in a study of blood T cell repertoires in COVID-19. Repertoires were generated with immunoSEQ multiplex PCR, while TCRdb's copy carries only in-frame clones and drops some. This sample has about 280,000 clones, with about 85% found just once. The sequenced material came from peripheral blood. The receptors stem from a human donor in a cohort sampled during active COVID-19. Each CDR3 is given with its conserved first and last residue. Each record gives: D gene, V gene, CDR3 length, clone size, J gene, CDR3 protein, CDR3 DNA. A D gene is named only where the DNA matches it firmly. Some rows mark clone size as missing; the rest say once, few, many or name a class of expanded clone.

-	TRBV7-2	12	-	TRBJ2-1	CASSRAIYEQFF	TGTGCCAGCAGCCGAGCCATATATGAGCAGTTCTTC
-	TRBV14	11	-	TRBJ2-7	CASSHANEQYF	TGTGCCAGCAGCCACGCGAACGAGCAGTACTTC
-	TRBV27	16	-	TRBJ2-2	CASSSWGSGNTGELFF	TGTGCCAGCAGTTCTTGGGGTAGCGGAAACACCGGGGAGCTGTTTTTT
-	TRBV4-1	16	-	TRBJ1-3	CASSQERSGSGNTIYF	TGCGCCAGCAGCCAAGAAAGAAGCGGCTCTGGAAACACCATATATTTT
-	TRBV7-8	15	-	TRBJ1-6	CASSLVTAGISPLHF	TGTGCCAGCAGCTTGGTCACAGCCGGCATTTCACCCCTCCACTTT
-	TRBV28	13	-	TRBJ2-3	CASNLSGTDTQYF	TGTGCCAGCAACTTAAGCGGCACAGATACGCAGTATTTT
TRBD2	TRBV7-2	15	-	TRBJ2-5	CASSDNSGSWETQYF	TGTGCCAGCAGCGACAATAGCGGGAGCTGGGAGACCCAGTACTTC
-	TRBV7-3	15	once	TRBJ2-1	CASKDSLLGSGEQFF	TGTGCCAGCAAAGACTCCCTATTGGGGAGCGGTGAGCAGTTCTTC
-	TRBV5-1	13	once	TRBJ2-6	CASSPRRANVLTF	TGCGCCAGCAGCCCCAGGAGGGCCAACGTCCTGACTTTC
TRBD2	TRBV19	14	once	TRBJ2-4	CASSTGGSKNIQYF	TGTGCCAGTAGTACGGGAGGTTCCAAAAACATTCAGTACTTC
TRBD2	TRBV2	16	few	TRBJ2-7	CASRAALSGSRYEQYF	TGTGCCAGCAGAGCCGCCCTTAGCGGGAGTAGGTACGAGCAGTACTTC
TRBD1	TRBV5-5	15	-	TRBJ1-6	CASSSSGTGKSPLHF	TGTGCCAGCAGTTCATCCGGGACAGGGAAGTCACCCCTCCACTTT
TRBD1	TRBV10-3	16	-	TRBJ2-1	CAISELQGSSYNEQFF	TGTGCCATCAGTGAGTTACAGGGGAGCTCCTACAATGAGCAGTTCTTC
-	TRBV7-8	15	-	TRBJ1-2	CASSLATAGGYGYTF	TGTGCCAGCAGCTTAGCGACAGCCGGGGGCTATGGCTACACCTTC
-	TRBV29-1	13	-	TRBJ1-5	CSVVFASNQPQHF	TGCAGCGTTGTCTTTGCGAGCAATCAGCCCCAGCATTTT
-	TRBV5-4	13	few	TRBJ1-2	CASSLQGNYGYTF	TGTGCCAGCAGCCTACAGGGTAACTATGGCTACACCTTC
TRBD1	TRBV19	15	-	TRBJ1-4	CASTHTGGTNEKLFF	TGTGCCAGTACCCACACAGGGGGAACTAATGAAAAACTGTTTTTT
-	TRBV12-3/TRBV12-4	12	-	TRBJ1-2	CASSGVNYGYTF	TGTGCCAGCAGCGGGGTTAACTATGGCTACACCTTC
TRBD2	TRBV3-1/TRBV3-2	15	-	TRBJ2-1	CASSRTGGVAGGVVF	TGTGCCAGCAGCCGAACAGGGGGCGTAGCGGGAGGGGTGGTCTTC